This TCR beta chain was found in a study of vaccination and CD4 T cells after COVID-19. This clonotype was recorded a few times. The antigen is unknown. The CDR3 length is 13 residues. CDR1 is MDHEN, CDR2 SYDVKM, per germline. V lost 2 bases and J lost 6, with 8 bases in between. The Oncomine TCR Beta short-read assay was what sequenced the DNA obtained from cultured CD4+ T cells. TCRdb re-derived calls from the PCR reads in MiXCR, one entry per CDR3 protein. The profile covers 14,000 or so distinct CDR3 sequences, with about 29% appearing a single time and roughly a fifth taken by the ten largest. Treatment indicated: roughly nine-day PBMC culture with coronavirus spike peptide pools or control peptides (ViraFEST assay). Half-medium replacement with fresh IL-2 medium took place on days 3 and 7.

The J gene is TRBJ1-5, the V gene TRBV28; weak D call: TRBD1 (5 bases). The material sequenced was cultured CD4+ T cells from blood. This receptor was identified in a human donor with COVID-19. The CDR3 DNA follows: TGTGCCAGCAGTTTAGTGGGGGGTCAGCCCCAGCATTTT. The encoded protein is CASSLVGGQPQHF.